This entry lists 32 T cell receptor beta chains sequenced from one sample in a study of T cells in Graves' hyperthyroidism and ophthalmopathy. Amplification of TCR beta CDR3 regions was performed using RNA transcripts as template. HTBI primers were used for first-round RT-PCR of the TCR CDR3. Via MiXCR, TCRdb re-called the multiplex PCR reads, giving one row per CDR3 protein. The table lists some 760,000 distinct CDR3 sequences, around 15% of them singletons. The sequencing sample was made of blood. The receptors derive from a woman under 30 with Graves' hyperthyroidism.

This clonotype was observed at least ten times. This sequence joins TRBV7-2 and TRBJ2-5, with 13 bases that match TRBD2. Trimming took 1 base from V and 5 from J; bases not matched to a gene: 7. Germline loops: CDR1 SGHTA, CDR2 FQGNSA. The CDR3 runs to 17 residues. CDR3 region: CASSLDEGLAGVETQYF. The CDR3 DNA reads as TGTGCCAGCAGCTTAGATGAAGGACTAGCGGGAGTGGAGACCCAGTACTTC.

J is TRBJ1-3 and V is TRBV25-1; D is undetermined. The germline CDR1 and CDR2 sequences are MGHDK and SYGVNS. Trimming cost V 6 bases and J 7 bases, with 10 bases left between them. This CDR3 region has 12 residues. The CDR3 sequence: CASSPNWNTIYF. Here the CDR3 DNA reads TGTGCCAGCAGCCCGAATTGGAACACCATATATTTT.

At least ten counts were recorded for this clonotype. The chain recombines TRBV7-2 with TRBJ2-5; a weak D match, TRBD2 (6 bases). The ends were cut back, 5 bases at V and 4 bases at J, with 14 bases in the middle. The CDR3 contains 14 residues. CDR1 is SGHTA and CDR2 is FQGNSA in the germline V gene. In DNA, the CDR3 is TGTGCCAGCAGCCCTCTGACTAGGATAGAGACCCAGTACTTC. It specifies CASSPLTRIETQYF.

This clonotype showed up many times. The chain employs TRBV20-1 and TRBJ2-3; unclear D gene. Germline lookup yields CDR1 DFQATT and CDR2 SNEGSKA (reference sequence). This CDR3 contains 11 residues. V lost 5 bases to trimming and J lost 2 bases, with 5 bases between them. CDR3 region: CSALLTDTQYF. The CDR3, as DNA: TGCAGTGCTCTCCTCACAGATACGCAGTATTTT.

The table lists this clonotype with many counts. This rearrangement joins TRBV20-1 to TRBJ2-7; the match to TRBD2 covers 12 bases. The germline V gene encodes CDR1 DFQATT and CDR2 SNEGSKA (reference sequence). CDR3 length: 17 residues. Germline trimming cut 6 bases from V and 1 base from J; bases unmatched to any gene: 13. As DNA, the CDR3 is TGCAGTGCATTGGGACTAGCGGGCCAAGGAGGGTCCTACGAGCAGTACTTC. Its translation: CSALGLAGQGGSYEQYF.

This clonotype was recorded at least ten times. This chain connects TRBV5-1 to TRBJ1-2; 9 bases are shared with TRBD1. This CDR3 region has 13 residues. Germline V CDR1 and CDR2: SGHRS, YFSETQ. Losses at the gene ends were 3 bases for V and 6 bases for J; bases not matched to a gene: 3. In DNA, the CDR3 is TGCGCCAGCAGCTCGGGACAGGGAGATGGCTACACCTTC. Its protein is CASSSGQGDGYTF.

The chain carries TRBV15 and TRBJ2-1; D tentatively fits TRBD1 or TRBD2 (5 bases each). CDR3 length: 16 residues. V lost 0 bases and J lost 5, with 14 bases in between. Germline loops: CDR1 LNHNV, CDR2 YYDKDF (reference sequence). CDR3 sequence (DNA): TGTGCCACCAGCAGAGATCAGGGTCGGGGCGACAATGAGCAGTTCTTC. Translating gives CATSRDQGRGDNEQFF.

In this sample, this clonotype turned up many times. The V gene is TRBV2, the J gene TRBJ1-1, with D tentatively TRBD1 (5 bases). Deletions cut 6 bases from V and 4 bases from J, with 21 bases between. The CDR3 consists of 16 residues. Germline V gene data show CDR1 as SNHLY and CDR2 as FYNNEI. The CDR3 loop is CASSVDILLSGTEAFF. The CDR3 DNA follows: TGTGCCAGCAGCGTGGACATCCTTCTGTCAGGCACTGAAGCTTTCTTT.

In this sample, this clonotype turned up many times. The V and J genes are TRBV18 and TRBJ2-7; the D is unclear. There are 12 residues in the CDR3. The V end lost 6 bases, the J end lost 6 bases, and 12 bases lay between the germline ends. Per germline, CDR1 KGHSH and CDR2 LQKENI. Here the CDR3 DNA reads TGTGCCAGCTCCCCGCCCCTCCTCGAGCAGTACTTC. It encodes CASSPPLLEQYF.

This clonotype was seen many times. The chain links TRBV6-2 or TRBV6-3 to TRBJ2-7; TRBD2 aligns across 9 bases. This CDR3 is built from 17 residues. The germline V gene has CDR1 MNHEY and CDR2 SVGEGT. The ends lost 2 bases at V and 2 bases at J; junction bases unmatched: 10. The CDR3 protein is CASSYVSRGLAAYEQYF. The CDR3 region has the DNA TGTGCCAGCAGTTACGTTTCCCGGGGACTAGCCGCCTACGAGCAGTACTTC.

The table lists this clonotype with a few counts. The chain recombines TRBV7-9 with TRBJ1-1; TRBD1 agrees at 7 bases. The CDR3 loop spans 14 amino acids. J was trimmed by 10 bases and V by 5 bases; bases with no gene match: 13. CDR1 SEHNR and CDR2 FQNEAQ come from the germline V gene (reference sequence). The CDR3 DNA reads as TGTGCCAGCAGCACGAGTGGGGACAGTTCTGCAGCTTTCTTT. This encodes CASSTSGDSSAAFF.

This clonotype was seen a handful of times. This may come from a read error, since a much larger clone is one base off. The V and J genes are TRBV12-3 or TRBV12-4 and TRBJ2-1; 7 bases agree with TRBD1. V shed 5 bases and J 5 bases; nucleotides not matched to a gene: 12. The CDR3 spans 16 residues. CDR3 nucleotides: TGTGCCAGCAGTGTCCCCCGGACAGGTCCCCACAATGAGCAGTTCTTC. It is translated as CASSVPRTGPHNEQFF.

This clonotype was found many times. This chain uses TRBV7-3 with TRBJ2-1; the match to TRBD2 covers 10 bases. CDR1 and CDR2 (germline): SGHTA, FQGTGA. The CDR3 consists of 15 residues. With V trimmed by 5 bases and J by 6 bases, 7 bases remained unmatched. As DNA, the CDR3 is TGTGCCAGCAGCCCCCCTAGCGGGGGATCCAATGAGCAGTTCTTC. It encodes CASSPPSGGSNEQFF.

A few counts support this clonotype. V and J are TRBV20-1 and TRBJ1-2, with D unclear. With 1 base removed from V and 4 bases from J, the gap between germline ends came to 13 bases. This CDR3 has 14 residues. CDR1 and CDR2 from the germline V gene are DFQATT and SNEGSKA (reference sequence). The chain's CDR3 is CSARAGLSSYGYTF. CDR3 in DNA: TGCAGTGCTAGAGCCGGACTGAGTAGCTATGGCTACACCTTC.

This clonotype has at least ten counts. V usage is TRBV5-1 and J usage is TRBJ1-5; 7 positions match TRBD1. V was clipped by 4 bases and J by 5 bases; unmatched bases: 6. There are 14 residues in the CDR3. CDR1 SGHRS and CDR2 YFSETQ come from the germline V gene. Written as DNA, the CDR3 is TGCGCCAGCAGCCTGACAGGGAATGATCAGCCCCAGCATTTT. Amino acids: CASSLTGNDQPQHF. Together with reference TRBV5-1 and TRBJ1-5, the CDR3 gives the full variable domain: KAGVTQTPRYLIKTRGQQVTLSCSPISGHRSVSWYQQTPGQGLQFLFEYFSETQRNKGNFPGRFSGRQFSNSRSEMNVSTLELGDSALYLCASSLTGNDQPQHFGDGTRLSIL.

In its sample, this clonotype was seen a few times. CDR3 bases: TGCGCCAGCAGCCAAGCGGCTAGCGGGAGCGGCTCCTACGAGCAGTACTTC. Translating it yields CASSQAASGSGSYEQYF. This rearrangement joins TRBV4-1 to TRBJ2-7; 10 bases line up with TRBD2. Germline loops: CDR1 MGHRA, CDR2 YSYEKL. This CDR3 spans 17 amino acids. V shed 1 base and J 0 bases; nucleotides not matched to a gene: 6.

This clonotype was recorded at least ten times. The chain combines TRBV11-3 with TRBJ2-1; a weak D match, TRBD2 (7 bases). V was trimmed by 3 bases and J by 2 bases, leaving 14 bases between them. This CDR3 comprises 16 residues. CDR1 is SGHNT and CDR2 is YENEEA in the germline V gene. DNA of the CDR3: TGTGCCAGCAGCTTTTTACGGGGGGCGACCTACAATGAGCAGTTCTTC. Translation: CASSFLRGATYNEQFF.

The sample holds many counts of this clonotype. Written as DNA, the CDR3 is TGTGCCAGCAGTTCCGGGAGGACTAATGAAAAACTGTTTTTT. It translates to CASSSGRTNEKLFF. The chain has TRBV2 and TRBJ1-4, with no clear D. The CDR3 has 14 amino acids. Trimming removed 5 bases from V and 2 bases from J, with 9 bases in between. Germline-derived CDR1 and CDR2 are SNHLY and FYNNEI.

Remarks on this clonotype: The junction and the germline gene differ at one end; a read error may be behind it. This chain connects TRBV5-6 to TRBJ2-1, with D hard to call. Germline V gene sequence: CDR1 SGHDT, CDR2 YYEEEE. The CDR3 runs to 14 residues. The CDR3 sequence is CASSLYGPYDEQFF. The CDR3 coding sequence is TGTGCCAGCAGCCTATACGGCCCCTACGATGAGCAGTTCTTC.

This clonotype was seen repeatedly, ten times or more. The chain combines TRBV7-9 with TRBJ1-2; D uncertain. V lost 2 bases to trimming and J lost 6 bases, with 13 bases between them. Germline CDR1 is SEHNR and CDR2 is FQNEAQ (reference sequence). The CDR3 is made up of 14 amino acids. The chain's CDR3 is CASSLTVHQNGYTF. The CDR3 DNA is TGTGCCAGCAGCTTAACGGTTCACCAAAATGGCTACACCTTC.

This sequence joins TRBV28 and TRBJ2-3; 8 bases match TRBD2. This CDR3 spans 13 amino acids. The ends lost 5 bases at V and 4 bases at J; junction bases unmatched: 2. Germline V gives CDR1 MDHEN, CDR2 SYDVKM. The CDR3 region is CASSAGGADTQYF. The CDR3 coding sequence is TGTGCCAGCAGTGCGGGGGGAGCAGATACGCAGTATTTT.

This clonotype was picked up many times. This sequence joins TRBV27 and TRBJ2-2; D is unclear. This CDR3 comprises 13 residues. V was cut by 5 bases and J by 5 bases, with 9 bases left in between. The germline gives CDR1 MNHEY, CDR2 SMNVEV (reference sequence). The CDR3 sequence: CASSNSVTGELFF. In DNA, the CDR3 is TGTGCCAGCAGTAACTCGGTAACCGGGGAGCTGTTTTTT.

In this sample, this clonotype turned up a few times. The genes are TRBV5-1 and TRBJ2-6; tentatively, D is TRBD1 (6 bases). V dropped 4 bases and J dropped 0 bases, with 11 bases sitting between them. The CDR3 is 16 amino acids. The V gene's germline CDR1 is SGHRS and CDR2 YFSETQ. The DNA for the CDR3 is TGCGCCAGCAGCCCGGGACACCTCTCTGGGGCCAACGTCCTGACTTTC. It yields the protein CASSPGHLSGANVLTF.

This clonotype was recorded at least ten times. V is TRBV7-8 and J is TRBJ1-1; a possible D gene is TRBD1 (6 bases). Germline CDR1 SGHVS, CDR2 FQNEAQ. The germline V and J ends were trimmed by 5 bases and 0 bases, with 22 bases remaining between them. The CDR3 is made up of 18 amino acids. CDR3 DNA: TGTGCCAGCAGCAGCAACAGGGCCCCATCGCTAATGAACACTGAAGCTTTCTTT. Translating gives CASSSNRAPSLMNTEAFF.

Only a few counts were recorded for this clonotype. J is TRBJ2-1 and V is TRBV4-1; 8 bases agree with TRBD1. Trimming took 4 bases from V and 10 from J; bases not matched to a gene: 15. The CDR3 spans 16 residues. Looked up from germline, CDR1 is MGHRA and CDR2 is YSYEKL. The CDR3 region has the DNA TGCGCCAGCAGCCCAGCCGGGACAGGAAGGTTGGGGGAGCAGTTCTTC. Amino acids: CASSPAGTGRLGEQFF.

This clonotype appeared many times. The V call is TRBV7-9, the J call TRBJ1-1, with D tentatively TRBD1 (6 bases). Trimming pared 2 bases from V and 1 base from J, leaving 20 bases between. CDR1 and CDR2 (germline): SEHNR, FQNEAQ (reference sequence). This CDR3 is 18 amino acids long. This CDR3 is CASSLRGGRGERNTEAFF. For the CDR3, the DNA is TGTGCCAGCAGCTTACGGGGGGGCAGGGGCGAAAGGAACACTGAAGCTTTCTTT.

In its sample, this clonotype was seen many times. The rearrangement joins TRBV7-2 to TRBJ2-7; D call uncertain. Trimming cost V 4 bases and J 5 bases, with 15 bases left between them. CDR1 is SGHTA and CDR2 is FQGNSA in the germline V gene. There are 14 residues in the CDR3. The CDR3 spells CASSYRAHSNEQYF. CDR3 coding DNA: TGTGCCAGCAGCTATAGGGCCCACTCGAACGAGCAGTACTTC.

The rearrangement links TRBV10-3 to TRBJ2-1, with D unclear. The CDR3 loop spans 14 amino acids. Germline lookup yields CDR1 ENHRY and CDR2 SYGVKD. Trimming removed 11 bases at V and 4 bases at J, with 18 bases between. The chain's CDR3 is CAVRPKARYNEQFF. In DNA, the CDR3 is TGTGCCGTTCGACCCAAGGCCCGATACAATGAGCAGTTCTTC.

J is TRBJ2-2 and V is TRBV18, with D unresolved. This CDR3 has 13 residues. Trimming cost V 0 bases and J 6 bases, with 5 bases left between them. Per germline, CDR1 KGHSH and CDR2 LQKENI. The CDR3 protein is CASSPPPSGELFF. The DNA of the CDR3 is TGTGCCAGCTCACCACCTCCGTCCGGGGAGCTGTTTTTT.

The chain uses TRBV5-1 and TRBJ2-3; 11 bases are shared with TRBD2. The CDR3 covers 16 residues. J was trimmed by 2 bases and V by 4 bases; bases with no gene match: 6. The V gene's germline CDR1 is SGHRS and CDR2 YFSETQ. The CDR3 spells CASSLTSGINTDTQYF. CDR3 sequence (DNA): TGCGCCAGCAGCCTGACTAGCGGGATTAACACAGATACGCAGTATTTT.

The rearrangement joins TRBV7-9 to TRBJ1-1, with D uncertain. This CDR3 spans 13 amino acids. The V end was cut by 2 bases, the J end by 10 bases, with 14 bases between. CDR1 SEHNR and CDR2 FQNEAQ come from the germline V gene (reference sequence). CDR3: CASSLPYAGAAFF. The CDR3 DNA reads TGTGCCAGCAGCTTACCGTATGCGGGTGCAGCTTTCTTT.

This clonotype was seen many times. V gene TRBV5-6 combines with J gene TRBJ1-1, with D perhaps matching TRBD1 (5 bases). Germline V gene lookup returns CDR1 SGHDT and CDR2 YYEEEE. Trimming left V 2 bases short and J 0 bases short, with 11 bases between. The CDR3 runs 15 residues. CDR3 loop: CASSFRVGMNTEAFF. The CDR3 bases are TGTGCCAGCAGCTTCAGGGTAGGGATGAACACTGAAGCTTTCTTT. The full variable domain, rest sourced from reference TRBV5-6 and TRBJ1-1, is DAGVTQSPTHLIKTRGQQVTLRCSPKSGHDTVSWYQQALGQGPQFIFQYYEEEERQRGNFPDRFSGHQFPNYSSELNVNALLLGDSALYLCASSFRVGMNTEAFFGQGTRLTVV.